This is a list of T cell receptor beta chains from one sample in a study of T-cell reconstitution after alpha-beta-depleted transplantation in children. TCRdb processed the PCR reads anew with MiXCR; each CDR3 protein has one entry. This table has about 300,000 distinct CDR3 sequences, over 7% appearing once. The source material was peripheral blood, sampled 360 days after TCRalphabeta/CD19-depleted stem cell transplant. These receptors were taken from a female patient under 10 years old who had a stem cell transplant for Fanconi anemia, so the T cells may come from the graft donor. Both conserved end residues are part of each CDR3. A D gene is named only where the DNA matches it firmly. A row's size may be missing; if present it is once, few, many or a size class.

J gene: TRBJ1-2; V gene: TRBV29-1; D gene: TRBD1; clone size: few; CDR3 DNA: TGCAGCGTTGAATACAGGGGGCAGAATGGCTACACCTTC; CDR3 protein: CSVEYRGQNGYTF
J gene: TRBJ2-2; V gene: TRBV12-3/TRBV12-4; D gene: TRBD2; clone size: many; CDR3 DNA: TGTGCCAGCAGTTTTCCGACTAGCGGGAACACCGGGGAGCTGTTTTTT; CDR3 protein: CASSFPTSGNTGELFF
J gene: TRBJ2-3; V gene: TRBV20-1; D gene: .; clone size: .; CDR3 DNA: TGCAGTGCTGGCCAAGGGCGGGGAAGCACAGATACGCAGTATTTT; CDR3 protein: CSAGQGRGSTDTQYF
J gene: TRBJ2-5; V gene: TRBV7-9; D gene: .; clone size: many; CDR3 DNA: TGTGCCAGCAGCTTCCGGCATCTCCTTACTGGCGGGGAGACCCAGTACTTC; CDR3 protein: CASSFRHLLTGGETQYF
J gene: TRBJ2-7; V gene: TRBV6-1; D gene: TRBD2; clone size: .; CDR3 DNA: TGTGCCAGCAGTCTATCTAGCGGGAGATTTTACGAGCAGTACTTC; CDR3 protein: CASSLSSGRFYEQYF
J gene: TRBJ2-2; V gene: TRBV7-2; D gene: TRBD2; clone size: many; CDR3 DNA: TGTGCCAGCAGCTTTCCTAGCGGAGACGACACCGGGGAGCTGTTTTTT; CDR3 protein: CASSFPSGDDTGELFF
J gene: TRBJ2-2; V gene: TRBV3-1; D gene: .; clone size: many; CDR3 DNA: TGTGCCAGCAGTCCAATGGGGCTCTATTCCGCCACCGGGGAGCTGTTTTTT; CDR3 protein: CASSPMGLYSATGELFF
J gene: TRBJ2-6; V gene: TRBV10-3; D gene: .; clone size: few; CDR3 DNA: TGTGCCACCCAGGGGGGCTCGGCAGCCCCTGGGGCCAACGTCCTGACTTTC; CDR3 protein: CATQGGSAAPGANVLTF
J gene: TRBJ2-1; V gene: TRBV5-6; D gene: TRBD1; clone size: many; CDR3 DNA: TGTGCCAGCGGTACAGGGGGAAATGAGCAGTTCTTC; CDR3 protein: CASGTGGNEQFF
J gene: TRBJ1-2; V gene: TRBV29-1; D gene: .; clone size: many; CDR3 DNA: TGCAGCGTTGAGGCAGGGTTCGACTATGGCTACACCTTC; CDR3 protein: CSVEAGFDYGYTF
J gene: TRBJ1-4; V gene: TRBV20-1; D gene: .; clone size: many; CDR3 DNA: TGCAGTGCTAACCAAGGGAGGGGGAAACTGTTTTTT; CDR3 protein: CSANQGRGKLFF
J gene: TRBJ1-5; V gene: TRBV27; D gene: TRBD1; clone size: many; CDR3 DNA: TGTGCCAGCAGTTCTTACCCGACAGGGTCTCAGCCCCAGCATTTT; CDR3 protein: CASSSYPTGSQPQHF
J gene: TRBJ1-2; V gene: TRBV5-5; D gene: .; clone size: .; CDR3 DNA: TGTGCCAGCGGAGCCTTCATGGGGGGCTATGGCTACACCTTC; CDR3 protein: CASGAFMGGYGYTF
J gene: TRBJ1-3; V gene: TRBV7-2; D gene: .; clone size: few; CDR3 DNA: TGTGCCAGCAGTTCTCACCCACTTGACTCTGGAAACACCATATATTTT; CDR3 protein: CASSSHPLDSGNTIYF
J gene: TRBJ1-6; V gene: TRBV2; D gene: .; clone size: .; CDR3 DNA: TGTGCCAGCAGCGAGGGGACACGAAGCTCCTATAATTCACCCCTCCACTTT; CDR3 protein: CASSEGTRSSYNSPLHF
J gene: TRBJ2-1; V gene: TRBV6-2/TRBV6-3; D gene: TRBD2; clone size: .; CDR3 DNA: TGTGCCAGCAGCACCAGCGGGGGGCCCTCCTACAATGAGCAGTTCTTC; CDR3 protein: CASSTSGGPSYNEQFF
J gene: TRBJ2-1; V gene: TRBV5-1; D gene: TRBD2; clone size: many; CDR3 DNA: TGCGCCACCCGGGGGGTCTACAATGAGCAGTTCTTC; CDR3 protein: CATRGVYNEQFF
J gene: TRBJ2-7; V gene: TRBV30; D gene: .; clone size: .; CDR3 DNA: TGTGCCTGGAGTGGGGGGGAGAACTACGAGCAGTACTTC; CDR3 protein: CAWSGGENYEQYF
J gene: TRBJ2-1; V gene: TRBV6-2/TRBV6-3; D gene: .; clone size: many; CDR3 DNA: TGTGCCAGCAGTTACGGTGAGCAGTTCTTC; CDR3 protein: CASSYGEQFF
J gene: TRBJ1-2; V gene: TRBV27; D gene: .; clone size: .; CDR3 DNA: TGTGCCAGCAGTTTTGCAGGGTCCTCGGGCTACACCTTC; CDR3 protein: CASSFAGSSGYTF
J gene: TRBJ2-7; V gene: TRBV5-5; D gene: TRBD1; clone size: many; CDR3 DNA: TGTGCCAGCAGCTTGGCCCGGGACAGGGTCTACGAGCAGTACTTC; CDR3 protein: CASSLARDRVYEQYF
J gene: TRBJ2-1; V gene: TRBV20-1; D gene: TRBD2; clone size: .; CDR3 DNA: TGCAGTGCTAGGACTAGCGGGGGGGTGATAAGCTCCTACAATGAGCAGTTCTTC; CDR3 protein: CSARTSGGVISSYNEQFF
J gene: TRBJ1-1; V gene: TRBV4-1; D gene: TRBD1; clone size: .; CDR3 DNA: TGCGCCAGCAGCCACCCGACAGGGGTGAACACTGAAGCTTTCTTT; CDR3 protein: CASSHPTGVNTEAFF
J gene: TRBJ2-2; V gene: TRBV3-1; D gene: TRBD1; clone size: many; CDR3 DNA: TGTGCCAGCAGCCGCCGACAGGGGTTGGACTACACCGGGGAGCTGTTTTTT; CDR3 protein: CASSRRQGLDYTGELFF
J gene: TRBJ2-2; V gene: TRBV6-5; D gene: TRBD1; clone size: few; CDR3 DNA: TGTGCCAGCAGTTACTCGAGGGGACAGGGGGCCACCGGGGAGCTGTTTTTT; CDR3 protein: CASSYSRGQGATGELFF